This T cell receptor beta chain originates from a study of technical replicates of blood from several donors. The CDR3 contains 11 residues. Trimming removed 3 bases from V and 10 bases from J, with 7 bases in between. Germline values: CDR1 MGHRA, CDR2 YSYEKL. TCRdb keeps only in-frame clones here, not all; method: immunoSEQ multiplex PCR. The sample includes under 35,000 clones, 90% to 95% seen only once; the top ten take over 4%. This chain uses TRBV4-1 with TRBJ2-1; no definite D call. This receptor was identified in a human donor in good health. Some clones in this sample may be carry-over from other donors' samples. Sequenced sample: PBMCs. The CDR3 loop reads CASSHYGEQFF. CDR3 nucleotide sequence: TGCGCCAGCAGCCATTACGGGGAGCAGTTCTTC.